Listed here are 24 T cell receptor beta chains from one sample, sequenced in a study of cytomegalovirus exposure and HLA in healthy donors. PCR used 60 Vbeta primers and 13 Jbeta primers. Assay used: immunoSEQ multiplex PCR; TCRdb lists only in-frame clones, some missing. Altogether fewer than 200,000 clones are present, about three quarters being singletons, with the ten largest covering 0.65% to 0.85%. Material: PBMCs. These receptors all stem from a female donor in good health and CMV-seronegative.

The chain joins TRBV7-2 to TRBJ2-1, with TRBD2 matching over 7 bases. The CDR3 is 15 amino acids. Germline V lookup: CDR1 SGHTA, CDR2 FQGNSA. The J segment lost 3 bases and the V segment lost 5 bases, leaving 7 bases of the junction unmatched. The CDR3 here is CASSPQAGYYNEQFF. Written as DNA, the CDR3 is TGTGCCAGCAGCCCACAAGCGGGGTACTACAATGAGCAGTTCTTC.

This clone has only one observation. The chain carries TRBV5-1 and TRBJ2-3, with D possibly TRBD1 on 6 matching bases. The CDR3 sequence is 16 residues long. Trimming stripped 4 bases from V and 1 base from J, with 16 bases between. Germline values: CDR1 SGHRS, CDR2 YFSETQ. The CDR3 DNA reads TGCGCCAGCAGCGTGGGGACACGAGCAGGCACAGATACGCAGTATTTT. Its protein product is CASSVGTRAGTDTQYF.

This chain links TRBV5-1 with TRBJ2-1, with 11 bases fitting TRBD2. V lost 0 bases to trimming and J lost 4 bases; unmatched junction nucleotides: 6. Germline CDR1 reads SGHRS; CDR2 reads YFSETQ. The CDR3 runs 17 residues. The CDR3 DNA is TGCGCCAGCAGCTTGGCCGGGACTAGCGGCAGTTACAATGAGCAGTTCTTC. This encodes CASSLAGTSGSYNEQFF.

The V gene is TRBV27, the J gene TRBJ1-1, with 8 bases fitting TRBD1. This CDR3 region has 17 residues. Trimming removed 5 bases from V and 1 base from J; junction bases left unmatched: 12. From germline, CDR1 is MNHEY and CDR2 SMNVEV (reference sequence). The CDR3 DNA reads as TGTGCCAGCAGTGTTTGGGGGCAGGGGGCAGGGAACACTGAAGCTTTCTTT. Its protein product is CASSVWGQGAGNTEAFF.

The chain has TRBV28 and TRBJ2-7; 14 bases agree with TRBD2. J gave up 7 bases and V 1 base, and 3 bases lay outside the gene matches. CDR3 length: 15 residues. The germline V gene has CDR1 MDHEN and CDR2 SYDVKM. CDR3: CASSLSGLAGAEQYF. CDR3 DNA sequence: TGTGCCAGCAGTTTATCGGGACTAGCGGGAGCTGAGCAGTACTTC.

The CDR3 region is CASSPGLAADTQYF. For the CDR3, the DNA is TGTGCCAGCAGCCCAGGACTAGCGGCTGATACGCAGTATTTT. This chain joins TRBV6-5 and TRBJ2-3; 10 nucleotides line up with TRBD2. V shed 6 bases and J 6 bases; nucleotides not matched to a gene: 6. The germline V gene has CDR1 MNHEY and CDR2 SVGAGI. This CDR3 spans 14 amino acids.

The sample holds a few counts of this clone. The chain combines TRBV29-1 with TRBJ2-7; D is possibly TRBD2 (5 bases). Per germline, CDR1 SQVTM and CDR2 ANQGSEA. With 6 bases removed from V and 1 base from J, the gap between germline ends came to 13 bases. The CDR3 is made up of 13 amino acids. The CDR3 coding sequence is TGCAGCGTCGTGAAAAGAGGGTCCTACGAGCAGTACTTC. Translation gives CSVVKRGSYEQYF.

This clone has just a few counts. The chain employs TRBV10-2 and TRBJ1-5; the match to TRBD1 covers 7 bases. CDR1 WSHSY and CDR2 SAAADI come from the germline V gene. CDR3 length: 16 amino acids. V lost 5 bases to trimming and J lost 0 bases; unmatched junction nucleotides: 7. Written as DNA, the CDR3 is TGCGCCAGCAGTCTTACAGGGGTCTATAGCAATCAGCCCCAGCATTTT. Residues: CASSLTGVYSNQPQHF.

V is TRBV5-1 and J is TRBJ2-5; D perhaps matches TRBD2 (7 bases). There are 15 residues in the CDR3. In germline, CDR1 is SGHRS, CDR2 YFSETQ. V was trimmed by 7 bases and J by 1 base, leaving 17 bases between them. The CDR3 loop reads CASRDMTSSQETQYF. The DNA of the CDR3 is TGCGCCAGCCGGGACATGACTAGCTCCCAAGAGACCCAGTACTTC.

The V and J genes are TRBV27 and TRBJ2-2; 11 bases fit TRBD2. The CDR3 sequence is 21 residues long. V lost 5 bases, J lost 5 bases, and 22 bases stayed unmatched. The germline gives CDR1 MNHEY, CDR2 SMNVEV (reference sequence). In DNA, the CDR3 is TGTGCCAGCAGTCCCCAGGGACAGCCAAGTCCGGGACTAGCGGTGACCGGGGAGCTGTTTTTT. It codes for CASSPQGQPSPGLAVTGELFF.

The chain joins TRBV6-5 to TRBJ2-7; 8 nucleotides agree with TRBD1. Trimming at V came to 6 bases and at J to 3 bases, leaving 7 bases not matched to a gene. The V gene's germline CDR1 is MNHEY and CDR2 SVGAGI. CDR3 length: 14 residues. CDR3 in amino acids: CASSEQGGLYEQYF. The CDR3 bases are TGTGCCAGCAGCGAACAGGGGGGACTCTACGAGCAGTACTTC.

The rearrangement links TRBV27 to TRBJ2-7; 9 bases line up with TRBD1. The CDR3 is 14 amino acids. Germline V lookup: CDR1 MNHEY, CDR2 SMNVEV (reference sequence). After removal of 5 bases from V and 6 bases from J, the junction contained 8 bases not matched to a gene. The CDR3 sequence: CASSPKGQGTEQYF. The DNA of the CDR3 is TGTGCCAGCAGTCCAAAGGGACAGGGAACCGAGCAGTACTTC.

The rearrangement joins TRBV4-1 to TRBJ1-4, with D uncertain. Germline-derived CDR1 and CDR2 are MGHRA and YSYEKL. The CDR3 sequence is 17 residues long. V was trimmed by 4 bases and J by 0 bases, leaving 15 bases between them. The CDR3 here is CASSPNLYSATNEKLFF. DNA of the CDR3: TGCGCCAGCAGCCCGAACCTATACTCTGCAACTAATGAAAAACTGTTTTTT.

V gene TRBV4-2 combines with J gene TRBJ2-2; D possibly corresponds to TRBD2 (7 bases). The CDR3 extends over 16 amino acids. The germline V gene has CDR1 LGHNA and CDR2 YNFKEQ. Trimming pared 0 bases from V and 5 bases from J, leaving 13 bases between. The CDR3 DNA follows: TGTGCCAGCAGCCAAGAGGGGGGGCGCATAACCGGGGAGCTGTTTTTT. Translated: CASSQEGGRITGELFF.

The chain has TRBV11-2 and TRBJ1-2; 7 positions match TRBD1. Trimming cost V 6 bases and J 2 bases; bases outside gene matches: 3. This CDR3 contains 13 residues. The germline V gene has CDR1 SGHAT and CDR2 FQNNGV. CDR3 DNA sequence: TGTGCCAGCAGTTCGGGACAGAACTATGGCTACACCTTC. Translation gives CASSSGQNYGYTF.

The J gene is TRBJ2-3, the V gene TRBV9; D possibly corresponds to TRBD2 (5 bases). V was shortened by 3 bases and J by 6 bases, with 5 bases between the two germline ends. The CDR3 is 11 amino acids. Germline CDR1 is SGDLS and CDR2 is YYNGEE. The CDR3 is CASSGGDTQYF. CDR3 bases: TGTGCCAGCAGCGGCGGGGATACGCAGTATTTT.

The table lists this clone with a count of one. The chain uses TRBV19 and TRBJ1-2; weak D call: TRBD1 (5 bases). CDR3 length: 15 amino acids. Germline V CDR1 and CDR2: LNHDA, SQIVND (reference sequence). V was pared by 3 bases and J by 2 bases, with 13 bases between. CDR3: CASSIIDSQNYGYTF. CDR3 bases: TGTGCCAGTAGTATTATTGACAGCCAGAACTATGGCTACACCTTC.

Comments on this clone: The sample has other DNA sequences that encode this CDR3 too. The V and J genes are TRBV5-1 and TRBJ2-2; D unresolved. V was trimmed by 2 bases and J by 2 bases, leaving 7 bases between them. Germline V lookup: CDR1 SGHRS, CDR2 YFSETQ. This CDR3 is built from 14 residues. The CDR3 nucleotides read TGCGCCAGCAGCTTTAGTCCAAACACCGGGGAGCTGTTTTTT. This encodes CASSFSPNTGELFF.

Here the CDR3 DNA reads TGTGCCAGCGGCAGTCTTGGTTCGGGAAACACCATATATTTT. Protein sequence: CASGSLGSGNTIYF. This chain links TRBV5-5 with TRBJ1-3; no clear D gene. Germline CDR1 reads SGHKS; CDR2 reads YYEKEE (reference sequence). V was pared by 7 bases and J by 4 bases, with 15 bases between. The CDR3 totals 14 residues.

This clone was found once. V gene TRBV6-5 combines with J gene TRBJ1-2; D not certain. CDR1 is MNHEY and CDR2 is SVGAGI in the germline V gene. The V and J ends lost 5 bases and 5 bases respectively, with 15 bases between them. The CDR3 loop spans 14 amino acids. Here the CDR3 reads CASSSLGESYGYTF. The CDR3 DNA sequence: TGTGCCAGCAGTAGTCTCGGGGAGTCGTATGGCTACACCTTC.

This clone occurred a few times. V usage is TRBV18 and J usage is TRBJ2-5; D gene unclear. The V end lost 1 base, the J end lost 4 bases, and 4 bases lay between the germline ends. CDR3 length: 12 residues. In germline, CDR1 is KGHSH, CDR2 LQKENI. CDR3 in amino acids: CASSPRAETQYF. DNA of the CDR3: TGTGCCAGCTCACCACGAGCAGAGACCCAGTACTTC.

This chain connects TRBV19 to TRBJ1-2; 9 nucleotides align to TRBD1. With 4 bases clipped from V and 6 bases from J, the junction kept 9 bases outside the gene matches. CDR1 and CDR2 (germline): LNHDA, SQIVND (reference sequence). This CDR3 contains 15 residues. The CDR3 loop reads CASSKPGQGLDGYTF. CDR3 nucleotides: TGTGCCAGTAGTAAACCGGGACAGGGCTTAGATGGCTACACCTTC.

The count of this clone is one. The V and J genes are TRBV5-4 and TRBJ2-1; 8 positions agree with TRBD2. CDR1 is SGHNT and CDR2 is YYREEE in the germline V gene (reference sequence). This CDR3 is built from 20 residues. The V and J ends lost 3 bases and 2 bases, in that order; junction bases with no gene match: 19. In DNA, the CDR3 is TGTGCCAGCAGCTCCCTCAAACATACACGTCTAGCGGGCACCTACAATGAGCAGTTCTTC. Translating it yields CASSSLKHTRLAGTYNEQFF.

As to this clone: The germline gene is not matched at one end of the junction; a read error may be the cause. V usage is TRBV6-5 and J usage is TRBJ2-1; 11 bases fit TRBD2. CDR1 MNHEY and CDR2 SVGAGI come from the germline V gene. The CDR3 totals 15 residues. Here the CDR3 reads CASRQTSGAYNEQLF. The CDR3, as DNA: TGTGCCAGCAGGCAGACTAGCGGGGCCTACAATGAGCAGCTCTTC.